The 28 T cell receptor beta chains presented below share a single source sample, sequenced in a study of cytomegalovirus exposure and HLA in healthy donors. Use of 60 Vbeta and 13 Jbeta primers characterized the PCR. The repertoire was sequenced with immunoSEQ multiplex PCR; TCRdb's copy has only in-frame clones and lacks some. The data contain some 160,000 clones, less than 9.5% of them singletons. Sequenced input: PBMCs. Source of these receptors: a male donor in good health and CMV-seronegative.

This clone has a handful of counts. The CDR3 sequence is CSAVAGAHEQYF. Written as DNA, the CDR3 is TGCAGCGCAGTTGCGGGGGCGCACGAGCAGTACTTC. The rearrangement uses TRBV29-1 and TRBJ2-7; possible D gene TRBD2, 7 bases. CDR1 and CDR2 from the germline V gene are SQVTM and ANQGSEA. V lost 7 bases, J lost 5 bases, and 15 bases lay in between. This CDR3 contains 12 residues.

This clone was observed a few times. CDR3 nucleotides: TGCGCCAGCCAGACGGGGGTCGCTGGCTACACCTTC. Amino acids: CASQTGVAGYTF. The V call is TRBV10-2, the J call TRBJ1-2; a weak D match, TRBD1 (5 bases). The V end was cut by 8 bases, the J end by 7 bases, with 14 bases between. The length of the CDR3 is 12 residues. Germline assignment: CDR1 WSHSY and CDR2 SAAADI.

DNA for the CDR3: TGTGCCAGCAGCCCGCGCCAAACGGATGAGCAGTTCTTC. Residues: CASSPRQTDEQFF. The chain employs TRBV7-9 and TRBJ2-1, with no clear D. Per germline, CDR1 SEHNR and CDR2 FQNEAQ (reference sequence). The CDR3 covers 13 residues. V was clipped by 5 bases and J by 8 bases, with 13 bases between them.

This clone was counted a few times. The V call is TRBV28, the J call TRBJ2-7; 7 bases are a match to TRBD2. The CDR3 contains 13 residues. Germline loops: CDR1 MDHEN, CDR2 SYDVKM. The junction had 7 bases not matched to a gene; V was cut back by 7 bases and J by 4 bases. This CDR3 reads CASTSLGGYEQYF. In DNA form, the CDR3 reads TGTGCCAGCACCTCCCTCGGGGGGTACGAGCAGTACTTC.

There are a few counts of this clone. The chain employs TRBV4-2 and TRBJ2-1; D is undetermined. The V and J ends lost 0 bases and 4 bases respectively, with 10 bases between them. There are 15 residues in the CDR3. Germline assignment: CDR1 LGHNA and CDR2 YNFKEQ. CDR3 sequence: CASSQDPTEYNEQFF. CDR3 bases: TGTGCCAGCAGCCAAGACCCTACGGAGTACAATGAGCAGTTCTTC.

The chain is built from TRBV9 and TRBJ2-1, with a tentative D call TRBD2 (5 bases). CDR3 size: 14 residues. Per germline, CDR1 SGDLS and CDR2 YYNGEE. Trimming cost V 6 bases and J 0 bases, with 10 bases left between them. This chain's CDR3 is CASTLASSYNEQFF. CDR3 sequence (DNA): TGTGCCAGCACCTTAGCGAGCTCCTACAATGAGCAGTTCTTC.

V usage is TRBV30 and J usage is TRBJ2-2; TRBD2 matches 11 bases. V gave up 2 bases and J gave up 8 bases; unmatched junction bases: 19. From germline, CDR1 is GTSNPN and CDR2 SVGIG (reference sequence). CDR3 length: 19 residues. The CDR3 is CAWSPILGTSGERVGELFF. CDR3 bases: TGTGCCTGGAGTCCGATTTTGGGGACTAGCGGAGAGAGGGTAGGGGAGCTGTTTTTT.

In its sample, this clone was seen a few times. This sequence joins TRBV15 and TRBJ2-7; D perhaps matches TRBD2 (6 bases). Germline CDR1 is LNHNV and CDR2 is YYDKDF (reference sequence). With 3 bases removed from V and 4 bases from J, the gap between germline ends came to 10 bases. CDR3 length equals 13 residues. This CDR3 is CATSRGGTYEQYF. The CDR3 region has the DNA TGTGCCACCAGCAGGGGAGGAACATACGAGCAGTACTTC.

The chain is built from TRBV25-1 and TRBJ2-2; 7 bases are shared with TRBD2. The CDR3 consists of 12 residues. The V segment lost 8 bases and the J segment 10 bases; nucleotides outside the gene matches: 7. Germline V gene sequence: CDR1 MGHDK, CDR2 SYGVNS. The CDR3 protein is CASGNGGVELFF. The CDR3 coding sequence is TGTGCCAGCGGGAATGGGGGGGTGGAGCTGTTTTTT.

This clone was seen only a few times. This rearrangement joins TRBV10-3 to TRBJ2-1; D might be TRBD1 (8 bases). The CDR3 has 17 amino acids. The ends were cut back, 6 bases at V and 4 bases at J, with 22 bases in the middle. Germline assignment: CDR1 ENHRY and CDR2 SYGVKD. The CDR3: CAIRGLQGDSGYNEQFF. CDR3 DNA sequence: TGTGCCATCAGGGGACTACAGGGGGATAGTGGTTACAATGAGCAGTTCTTC.

This clone was seen a handful of times. This chain links TRBV6-5 with TRBJ2-7, with TRBD2 as a possible D gene (6 bases). This CDR3 is built from 14 residues. Looked up from germline, CDR1 is MNHEY and CDR2 is SVGAGI. V shed 4 bases and J shed 2 bases, with 12 bases lying between them. This CDR3 is CASSSGGVPYEQYF. In nucleotides, the CDR3 is TGTGCCAGCAGTTCCGGAGGGGTCCCCTACGAGCAGTACTTC.

This clone appeared a few times. CDR3 nucleotides: TGTGCCAGCAGCCCGGGACAGGGGGAATGGGGCGAGCAGTACTTC. Translating gives CASSPGQGEWGEQYF. J is TRBJ2-5 and V is TRBV5-4; 11 bases map to TRBD1. The DNA matches TRBJ2-7 better at its end, which makes the J call doubtful. The germline V gene has CDR1 SGHNT and CDR2 YYREEE (reference sequence). This CDR3 has 15 residues.

This clone showed up just a few times. This chain joins TRBV9 and TRBJ2-3; 8 bases align to TRBD2. Looked up from germline, CDR1 is SGDLS and CDR2 is YYNGEE. CDR3 length: 16 amino acids. The junction had 7 bases not matched to a gene; V was cut back by 0 bases and J by 4 bases. CDR3 nucleotide sequence: TGTGCCAGCAGCGTAGGGAGGACTAGCCCCGCAGATACGCAGTATTTT. Protein: CASSVGRTSPADTQYF.

This clone appeared a few times. This chain joins TRBV6-5 and TRBJ1-3; 7 bases agree with TRBD1. The CDR3 is 14 residues long. CDR1 and CDR2 from the germline V gene are MNHEY and SVGAGI. J gave up 2 bases and V 6 bases, and 4 bases lay outside the gene matches. The DNA of the CDR3 is TGTGCCAGCAGAACAGGGGTTGCTGGAAACACCATATATTTT. Its translation: CASRTGVAGNTIYF.

This clone was seen more than once but under ten times. This chain links TRBV21-1 with TRBJ1-1; TRBD1, the D gene given by the table, was not confirmed from the DNA. TRBV21-1 is designated a pseudogene. There are 19 residues in the CDR3. This CDR3 is CASSSRGTGQGALNTEAFF. The CDR3 DNA is TGTGCCAGCAGCTCCCGCGGTACGGGACAGGGGGCTCTGAACACTGAAGCTTTCTTT.

This clone was seen a handful of times. The V and J genes are TRBV28 and TRBJ1-4; D not resolved. This CDR3 is built from 14 residues. Trimming left V 10 bases short and J 8 bases short, with 20 bases between. CDR1 and CDR2 (germline): MDHEN, SYDVKM. The chain's CDR3 is CATRGGGSREKLFF. Written as DNA, the CDR3 is TGTGCCACCAGAGGTGGAGGGAGTAGGGAAAAACTGTTTTTT.

This clone appeared a few times. The chain joins TRBV5-4 to TRBJ2-5; TRBD2 matches 12 bases. The germline gives CDR1 SGHNT, CDR2 YYREEE (reference sequence). This CDR3 is built from 16 residues. Losses at the gene ends were 4 bases for V and 5 bases for J; bases not matched to a gene: 9. CDR3 amino acids: CASSPPTSGGSETQYF. The CDR3 DNA is TGTGCCAGCAGCCCACCGACTAGCGGGGGATCCGAGACCCAGTACTTC. Full variable domain (remainder filled in from reference TRBV5-4 and TRBJ2-5): ETGVTQSPTHLIKTRGQQVTLRCSSQSGHNTVSWYQQALGQGPQFIFQYYREEENGRGNFPPRFSGLQFPNYSSELNVNALELDDSALYLCASSPPTSGGSETQYFGPGTRLLVL.

J is TRBJ1-5 and V is TRBV28; the match to TRBD1 covers 10 bases. V gave up 5 bases and J gave up 7 bases; unmatched junction bases: 8. CDR3 size: 15 residues. CDR1 MDHEN and CDR2 SYDVKM come from the germline V gene. CDR3 DNA: TGTGCCAGCAGTCCGACAGGGGGCCCCAGGCAGCCCCAGCATTTT. Its translation is CASSPTGGPRQPQHF.

This chain links TRBV27 with TRBJ2-7, with TRBD1 identical over 12 bases. The germline CDR1 and CDR2 sequences are MNHEY and SMNVEV (reference sequence). The CDR3 totals 14 residues. The ends lost 5 bases at V and 7 bases at J; junction bases unmatched: 6. Here the CDR3 DNA reads TGTGCCAGCAGTGGGGGACAGGGGGCGAATGAGCAGTACTTC. This translates into CASSGGQGANEQYF.

This clone was seen more than once but under ten times. The V call is TRBV7-2, the J call TRBJ1-1, with a weak D call TRBD1 (5 bases). V was shortened by 2 bases and J by 0 bases, with 10 bases between the two germline ends. Germline V gene lookup returns CDR1 SGHTA and CDR2 FQGNSA. This CDR3 contains 15 residues. CDR3 amino acids: CASSLTGLMNTEAFF. In DNA form, the CDR3 reads TGTGCCAGCAGCTTAACGGGACTGATGAACACTGAAGCTTTCTTT.

The chain has TRBV4-3 and TRBJ2-7, with D possibly being TRBD2 (6 bases). Trimming stripped 1 base from V and 2 bases from J, with 12 bases between. This CDR3 contains 15 residues. Germline CDR1 reads LGHNA; CDR2 reads YSLEER. The CDR3 loop is CASSQGERGTYEQYF. The CDR3 coding sequence is TGCGCCAGCAGCCAAGGGGAACGGGGGACCTACGAGCAGTACTTC.

This chain uses TRBV6-5 with TRBJ2-3; D is possibly TRBD1 (5 bases). Trimming removed 8 bases from V and 2 bases from J, with 11 bases in between. Germline V gives CDR1 MNHEY, CDR2 SVGAGI. The CDR3 contains 13 residues. CDR3 nucleotides: TGTGCCAGCGCGGCAGGGTTCACAGATACGCAGTATTTT. Protein product: CASAAGFTDTQYF.

The chain carries TRBV4-3 and TRBJ1-2, with no clear D. With 0 bases removed from V and 0 bases from J, the gap between germline ends came to 11 bases. CDR1 LGHNA and CDR2 YSLEER come from the germline V gene. The CDR3 loop spans 16 amino acids. DNA of the CDR3: TGCGCCAGCAGCCAAGAGTCTGCTGTAGCTAACTATGGCTACACCTTC. Residues: CASSQESAVANYGYTF.

This clone was recorded a few times. The chain is built from TRBV30 and TRBJ2-1, with 10 bases aligning to TRBD2. The CDR3 loop spans 16 amino acids. Losses at the gene ends were 1 base for V and 2 bases for J; bases not matched to a gene: 5. Germline CDR1 is GTSNPN and CDR2 is SVGIG (reference sequence). CDR3 sequence reads: CAWSAGTSAAYNEQFF. CDR3 nucleotide sequence: TGTGCCTGGAGTGCCGGGACTAGCGCGGCCTACAATGAGCAGTTCTTC.

The rearrangement links TRBV27 to TRBJ2-7; 10 bases are a match to TRBD2. The CDR3 totals 15 residues. V lost 6 bases, J lost 0 bases, and 5 bases stayed unmatched. Germline CDR1 MNHEY, CDR2 SMNVEV (reference sequence). CDR3 region: CASRRLAGSSYEQYF. The CDR3 DNA follows: TGTGCCAGCAGACGACTAGCGGGTAGCTCCTACGAGCAGTACTTC.

This clone came up a few times. This sequence joins TRBV6-5 and TRBJ1-1, with D hard to call. V was cut by 6 bases and J by 8 bases, with 13 bases left in between. The CDR3 runs 12 residues. Germline loops: CDR1 MNHEY, CDR2 SVGAGI. Here the CDR3 DNA reads TGTGCCAGCAGACTTGGTGGGGAGGAAGCTTTCTTT. Translating it yields CASRLGGEEAFF.

This chain connects TRBV7-2 to TRBJ1-1; D may be TRBD1 (6 bases). The V end was cut by 4 bases, the J end by 6 bases, with 15 bases between. This CDR3 region has 14 residues. Germline loops: CDR1 SGHTA, CDR2 FQGNSA. CDR3 nucleotide sequence: TGTGCCAGCAGCTCTCAGGGGCGCGACTCTGAAGCTTTCTTT. It specifies CASSSQGRDSEAFF. The complete variable domain, with remaining parts taken from reference TRBV7-2 and TRBJ1-1, reads GAGVSQSPSNKVTEKGKDVELRCDPISGHTALYWYRQSLGQGLEFLIYFQGNSAPDKSGLPSDRFSAERTGGSVSTLTIQRTQQEDSAVYLCASSSQGRDSEAFFGQGTRLTVV.

The V gene is TRBV7-2, the J gene TRBJ2-3, with a tentative D call TRBD1 (5 bases). This CDR3 comprises 14 residues. Trimming shortened V by 7 bases and J by 3 bases, and 14 bases separated the two germline ends. Per germline, CDR1 SGHTA and CDR2 FQGNSA. The CDR3 coding sequence is TGTGCCAGCACCCCACAGGCGACTACAGATACGCAGTATTTT. This gives the protein CASTPQATTDTQYF.